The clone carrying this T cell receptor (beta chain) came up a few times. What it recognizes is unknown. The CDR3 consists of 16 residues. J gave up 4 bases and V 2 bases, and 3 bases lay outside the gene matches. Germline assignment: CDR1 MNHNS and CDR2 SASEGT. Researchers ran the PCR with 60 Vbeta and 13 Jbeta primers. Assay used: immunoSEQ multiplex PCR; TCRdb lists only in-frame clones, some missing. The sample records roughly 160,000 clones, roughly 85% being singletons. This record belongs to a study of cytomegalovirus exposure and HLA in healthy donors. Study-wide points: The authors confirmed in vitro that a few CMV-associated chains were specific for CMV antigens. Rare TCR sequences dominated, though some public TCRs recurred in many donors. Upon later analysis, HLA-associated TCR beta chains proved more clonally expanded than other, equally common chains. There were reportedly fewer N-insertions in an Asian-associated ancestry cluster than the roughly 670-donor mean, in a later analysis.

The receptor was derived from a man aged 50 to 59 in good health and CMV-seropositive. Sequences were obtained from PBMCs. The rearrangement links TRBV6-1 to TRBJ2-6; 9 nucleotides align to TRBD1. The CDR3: CASSEWTGVGANVLTF. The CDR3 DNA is TGTGCCAGCAGTGAATGGACAGGGGTCGGGGCCAACGTCCTGACTTTC.